This T cell receptor (beta chain) was observed in a study of cytomegalovirus exposure and HLA in healthy donors. It was healthy bone marrow donors who served as donors. Study results and caveats: Another analysis was done later, and it associated 17,000 or so TCR beta sequences with HLA alleles at 0.05 false discovery rate. The authors excluded some V segments, including TRBV6-2 and TRBV6-3, as indistinguishable.

V trimming: 6 bases; J trimming: 6 bases; junction bases outside the gene matches: 6. The CDR3 runs 15 residues. Germline V CDR1 and CDR2: SGHDT, YYEEEE. Remarks on this clone: Its specificity is not known.

Use of 60 Vbeta and 13 Jbeta primers characterized the PCR. Clones were sequenced by immunoSEQ multiplex PCR, and TCRdb holds only the in-frame ones, with some missing. The sample records around 100,000 clones, roughly two thirds being singletons. Material for sequencing was PBMCs. This chain connects TRBV5-6 to TRBJ2-2, with 12 bases fitting TRBD1. The clonotype was recovered from a man aged 35 to 55 in good health and CMV-seronegative. CDR3 sequence: CASISWDRGPGELFF. For the CDR3, the DNA is TGTGCCAGCATCTCTTGGGACAGGGGGCCCGGGGAGCTGTTTTTT.